Listed here are 26 T cell receptor beta chains from one sample, sequenced in a study of T cell changes during pregnancy in multiple sclerosis. Clones were read by immunoSEQ multiplex PCR, and TCRdb kept only the in-frame ones, dropping some. The data show roughly 30,000 clones, with about 92% seen just once and over 4.5% held by the top ten. The material sequenced was CD8+ T cells from peripheral blood mononuclear cells, taken in the first trimester of pregnancy. The receptors derive from a female donor with multiple sclerosis, enrolled in a pregnancy study.

This chain uses TRBV27 with TRBJ2-7; TRBD2 agrees at 7 bases. After removal of 3 bases from V and 3 bases from J, the junction contained 5 bases not matched to a gene. This CDR3 region has 14 residues. Germline-derived CDR1 and CDR2 are MNHEY and SMNVEV (reference sequence). CDR3 region: CASSLGGRSYEQYF. The CDR3 nucleotides are TGTGCCAGCAGTTTGGGCGGGAGAAGCTACGAGCAGTACTTC.

The genes are TRBV27 and TRBJ2-7; D possibly corresponds to TRBD1 (6 bases). The CDR3 contains 13 residues. Germline CDR1 and CDR2: MNHEY and SMNVEV (reference sequence). V shed 2 bases and J shed 2 bases, with 7 bases lying between them. CDR3 sequence reads: CASSLQGTYEQYF. Here the CDR3 DNA reads TGTGCCAGCAGTTTACAGGGGACCTACGAGCAGTACTTC.

The V gene is TRBV6-6, the J gene TRBJ1-4; D gene ambiguous. The CDR3 spans 11 residues. CDR1 is MNHNY and CDR2 is SVGAGI in the germline V gene (reference sequence). V shed 10 bases and J shed 8 bases, with 11 bases lying between them. The chain's CDR3 is CATRLVEKLFF. The DNA of the CDR3 is TGTGCCACCAGACTTGTAGAAAAACTGTTTTTT.

This chain uses TRBV19 with TRBJ2-1; 9 bases are a match to TRBD1. The CDR3 spans 15 residues. Germline trimming cut 3 bases from V and 7 bases from J; bases unmatched to any gene: 7. CDR1 and CDR2 from the germline V gene are LNHDA and SQIVND (reference sequence). The CDR3 DNA reads TGTGCCAGTAGTATCGCCGGGACAGGGTTTAATGAGCAGTTCTTC. This encodes CASSIAGTGFNEQFF. Full variable domain (remainder filled in from reference TRBV19 and TRBJ2-1): DGGITQSPKYLFRKEGQNVTLSCEQNLNHDAMYWYRQDPGQGLRLIYYSQIVNDFQKGDIAEGYSVSREKKESFPLTVTSAQKNPTAFYLCASSIAGTGFNEQFFGPGTRLTVL.

V usage is TRBV2 and J usage is TRBJ2-2; the D gene is possibly TRBD2 (7 bases). The CDR3 is 15 residues long. Trimming left V 6 bases short and J 3 bases short, with 14 bases between. CDR1 and CDR2 (germline): SNHLY, FYNNEI. Here the CDR3 DNA reads TGTGCCAGCAGCCGGAGGGGGGGGGACACCGGGGAGCTGTTTTTT. As protein: CASSRRGGDTGELFF. Supplemented by reference TRBV2 and TRBJ2-2, the full variable domain reads EPEVTQTPSHQVTQMGQEVILRCVPISNHLYFYWYRQILGQKVEFLVSFYNNEISEKSEIFDDQFSVERPDGSNFTLKIRSTKLEDSAMYFCASSRRGGDTGELFFGEGSRLTVL.

V is TRBV27 and J is TRBJ1-1, with D hard to call. The CDR3 is 14 residues long. Germline V gives CDR1 MNHEY, CDR2 SMNVEV (reference sequence). V shed 2 bases and J shed 1 base, with 8 bases lying between them. CDR3 DNA sequence: TGTGCCAGCAGTTTACTGCGGGGGAACACTGAAGCTTTCTTT. Its protein is CASSLLRGNTEAFF.

The rearrangement links TRBV6-1 to TRBJ2-6; TRBD1 aligns across 8 bases. Germline CDR1 MNHNS, CDR2 SASEGT. Trimming took 3 bases from V and 1 from J; bases not matched to a gene: 5. The CDR3 covers 17 residues. The CDR3 is CASSDRGPYSGANVLTF. CDR3 coding DNA: TGTGCCAGCAGTGACAGGGGGCCCTATTCTGGGGCCAACGTCCTGACTTTC.

The chain uses TRBV6-7 and TRBJ1-2; TRBD1 is a possible D gene (6 bases). TRBV6-7 is an ORF for which the function is uncertain. The CDR3 is made up of 15 amino acids. V lost 2 bases and J 6 bases, leaving 16 bases between the germline ends. CDR3 sequence: CASSYSTGFCNGYTF. The DNA for the CDR3 is TGTGCCAGCAGTTACAGCACAGGGTTTTGTAATGGCTACACCTTC.

The chain combines TRBV19 with TRBJ1-1; no reliable D call. The CDR3 is 15 residues long. Trimming removed 6 bases at V and 0 bases at J, with 14 bases between. Germline V gene data show CDR1 as LNHDA and CDR2 as SQIVND (reference sequence). The CDR3 nucleotides read TGTGCCAGTAGCACTATACCCGATATGAACACTGAAGCTTTCTTT. Residues: CASSTIPDMNTEAFF.

V is TRBV6-6 and J is TRBJ2-7; 9 nucleotides match TRBD1. The CDR3 contains 15 residues. The germline gives CDR1 MNHNY, CDR2 SVGAGI (reference sequence). After removal of 6 bases from V and 3 bases from J, the junction contained 9 bases not matched to a gene. CDR3 sequence: CASRIGQGLDYEQYF. CDR3 in DNA: TGTGCCAGCAGAATAGGACAGGGGCTTGACTACGAGCAGTACTTC.

The chain joins TRBV27 to TRBJ1-5; D ambiguous. Germline CDR1 is MNHEY and CDR2 is SMNVEV (reference sequence). Trimming left V 4 bases short and J 5 bases short, with 6 bases between. CDR3 length: 12 residues. The CDR3 reads CASSSRDQPQHF. CDR3 coding DNA: TGTGCCAGCAGTTCCCGGGATCAGCCCCAGCATTTT.

The V gene is TRBV21-1, the J gene TRBJ2-2; no DNA check was done on the table's D call, TRBD2. TRBV21-1 is termed a pseudogene. The CDR3 has 21 residues. The CDR3 region is CASSKAVRTSGRLSNTGELFF. DNA of the CDR3: TGTGCCAGCAGCAAAGCGGTGAGGACTAGCGGGAGATTATCCAACACCGGGGAGCTGTTTTTT.

The J gene is TRBJ2-3, the V gene TRBV28, with 10 nucleotides matching TRBD2. The CDR3 runs to 15 residues. V was pared by 2 bases and J by 2 bases, with 1 base of the junction left unmatched. From germline, CDR1 is MDHEN and CDR2 SYDVKM. The CDR3 here is CASSLSGRATDTQYF. The DNA of the CDR3 is TGTGCCAGCAGTTTAAGCGGGAGGGCCACAGATACGCAGTATTTT.

The rearrangement links TRBV10-2 to TRBJ2-7; 7 bases line up with TRBD1. Germline CDR1 and CDR2: WSHSY and SAAADI. The CDR3 is 14 residues long. Germline trimming cut 2 bases from V and 6 bases from J; bases unmatched to any gene: 7. The DNA for the CDR3 is TGCGCCAGCAGTGAGCCAGGGGGAACGGGCGAGCAGTACTTC. Translated, it gives CASSEPGGTGEQYF.

The chain carries TRBV11-2 and TRBJ1-2, with 9 bases lining up with TRBD1. CDR1 is SGHAT and CDR2 is FQNNGV in the germline V gene. CDR3 length equals 15 residues. V shed 3 bases and J 3 bases; nucleotides not matched to a gene: 5. In DNA form, the CDR3 reads TGTGCCAGCAGCTTTGGGACAGGGAAAGACTATGGCTACACCTTC. Amino acids: CASSFGTGKDYGYTF.

The J gene is TRBJ1-2, the V gene TRBV6-5; 7 bases are a match to TRBD1. After removal of 7 bases from V and 8 bases from J, the junction contained 10 bases not matched to a gene. Per germline, CDR1 MNHEY and CDR2 SVGAGI. The length of the CDR3 is 13 residues. CDR3 bases: TGTGCCAGCAATGACAGGGATAATAAAGGCTACACCTTC. Translation: CASNDRDNKGYTF.

V gene TRBV27 combines with J gene TRBJ2-1; TRBD1 might be the D (6 bases). CDR3 length: 16 amino acids. V dropped 1 base and J dropped 6 bases, with 16 bases sitting between them. Germline CDR1 and CDR2: MNHEY and SMNVEV (reference sequence). Here the CDR3 DNA reads TGTGCCAGCAGTTTATTTTCCAGGGGCACCCCCAATGAGCAGTTCTTC. Its translation: CASSLFSRGTPNEQFF.

This chain joins TRBV5-6 and TRBJ1-5; D is unclear. V lost 0 bases, J lost 1 base, and 5 bases lay in between. CDR3 size: 14 residues. Germline lookup yields CDR1 SGHDT and CDR2 YYEEEE. The CDR3 sequence is CASSLVSSNQPQHF. In DNA, the CDR3 is TGTGCCAGCAGCTTGGTTAGCAGCAATCAGCCCCAGCATTTT.

The chain is built from TRBV29-1 and TRBJ2-7; TRBD2 matches 11 bases. Per the germline V gene, CDR1 is SQVTM and CDR2 is ANQGSEA. This CDR3 region has 13 residues. The ends lost 6 bases at V and 1 base at J; junction bases unmatched: 2. In DNA form, the CDR3 reads TGCAGCGTACTAGCGGGAGCGTCCTACGAGCAGTACTTC. Translated, it gives CSVLAGASYEQYF.

The rearrangement joins TRBV9 to TRBJ1-4, with 7 bases matching TRBD1. Germline V gene sequence: CDR1 SGDLS, CDR2 YYNGEE. The CDR3 covers 17 residues. Trimming at V came to 3 bases and at J to 0 bases, leaving 8 bases not matched to a gene. This chain's CDR3 is CASSAEGQVTTNEKLFF. In nucleotides, the CDR3 is TGTGCCAGCAGCGCCGAAGGACAGGTTACAACTAATGAAAAACTGTTTTTT.

The chain carries TRBV9 and TRBJ2-7; TRBD1 agrees at 7 bases. Trimming cost V 4 bases and J 6 bases; bases outside gene matches: 4. Germline loops: CDR1 SGDLS, CDR2 YYNGEE. CDR3 size: 12 residues. CDR3 DNA: TGTGCCAGCAGCTCGGCAGGGGGCGAGCAGTACTTC. Translated, it gives CASSSAGGEQYF.

The chain joins TRBV28 to TRBJ2-3; a possible D gene is TRBD1 (7 bases). CDR1 is MDHEN and CDR2 is SYDVKM in the germline V gene. The CDR3 spans 16 residues. The germline V and J ends were trimmed by 7 bases and 2 bases, with 19 bases remaining between them. In DNA, the CDR3 is TGTGCCAGCATAGGCGGGACAGCGGCCCTCACAGATACGCAGTATTTT. Its translation is CASIGGTAALTDTQYF.

This chain connects TRBV6-1 to TRBJ2-7; 7 bases match TRBD1. This CDR3 has 12 amino acids. Germline values: CDR1 MNHNS, CDR2 SASEGT. V trimming: 9 bases; J trimming: 3 bases; junction bases outside the gene matches: 5. The CDR3 here is CASWDSYYEQYF. In DNA form, the CDR3 reads TGTGCCAGTTGGGACAGTTACTACGAGCAGTACTTC.

The chain joins TRBV27 to TRBJ2-1; 8 bases map to TRBD2. Unmatched junction bases numbered 8, after V lost 9 bases and J lost 4 bases. Per the germline V gene, CDR1 is MNHEY and CDR2 is SMNVEV (reference sequence). The CDR3 consists of 14 residues. The CDR3 bases are TGTGCCAGTAGAGCGGGAGTGGGGTACAATGAGCAGTTCTTC. Translation: CASRAGVGYNEQFF.

The chain has TRBV2 and TRBJ2-7, with a possible D match to TRBD2 (7 bases). Germline V gene sequence: CDR1 SNHLY, CDR2 FYNNEI. CDR3 length: 14 residues. CDR3: CAGRGREGPYEQYF. The CDR3 nucleotides are TGTGCGGGAAGGGGGAGGGAGGGGCCCTACGAGCAGTACTTC.

The chain is built from TRBV14 and TRBJ1-1, with TRBD1 identical over 10 bases. Per the germline V gene, CDR1 is SGHDN and CDR2 is FVKESK. The CDR3 has 14 amino acids. V gave up 4 bases and J gave up 7 bases; unmatched junction bases: 6. CDR3 DNA: TGTGCCAGCAGCCCCTGGGACAGGGGAAATGAAGCTTTCTTT. This codes for CASSPWDRGNEAFF. The full variable domain, with the rest looked up from reference TRBV14 and TRBJ1-1, is EAGVTQFPSHSVIEKGQTVTLRCDPISGHDNLYWYRRVMGKEIKFLLHFVKESKQDESGMPNNRFLAERTGGTYSTLKVQPAELEDSGVYFCASSPWDRGNEAFFGQGTRLTVV.